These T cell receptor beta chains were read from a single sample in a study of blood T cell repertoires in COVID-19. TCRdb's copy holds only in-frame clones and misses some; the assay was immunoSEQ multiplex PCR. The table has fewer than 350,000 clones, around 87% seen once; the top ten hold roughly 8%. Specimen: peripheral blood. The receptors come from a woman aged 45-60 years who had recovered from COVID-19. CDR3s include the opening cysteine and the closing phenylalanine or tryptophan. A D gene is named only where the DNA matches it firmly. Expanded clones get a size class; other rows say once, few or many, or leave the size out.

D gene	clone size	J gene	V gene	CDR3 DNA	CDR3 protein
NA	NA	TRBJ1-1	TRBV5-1	TGCGCCAGCAGCTACAATCCTAGGCGGGGGGCCACTGAAGCTTTCTTT	CASSYNPRRGATEAFF
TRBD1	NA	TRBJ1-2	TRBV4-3	TGCGCCAGCAGCCAAGAACCCGGGACAGTTGGCACGGATGGCTACACCTTC	CASSQEPGTVGTDGYTF
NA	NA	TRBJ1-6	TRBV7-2	TGTGCCAGCAGCGTCCTCGGGGAGATGGATTCACCCCTCCACTTT	CASSVLGEMDSPLHF
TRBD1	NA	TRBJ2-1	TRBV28	TGTGCCAGCAGCCGGGACAGACCTATTCTCAATGAGCAGTTCTTC	CASSRDRPILNEQFF
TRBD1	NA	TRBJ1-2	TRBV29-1	TGCAGCGGGGGACAGGGGACTAACTATGGCTACACCTTC	CSGGQGTNYGYTF
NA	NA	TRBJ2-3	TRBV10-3	TGTGCCATCAACCGGGCCGGCGGCGGGAACACAGATACGCAGTATTTT	CAINRAGGGNTDTQYF
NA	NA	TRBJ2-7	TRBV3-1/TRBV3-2	TGTGCCAGCAGCCAAGAATCCACATACCGCGTCAATCTAGGTCTCTACGAGCAGTACTTC	CASSQESTYRVNLGLYEQYF
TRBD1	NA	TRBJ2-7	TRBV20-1	TGCAGTGCTAGTGACAGGGGGTCCTACGAGCAGTACTTC	CSASDRGSYEQYF
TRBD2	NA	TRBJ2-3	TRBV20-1	TGCAGTGCTAGTCTAGCGGGAGGGTCGGATACGCAGTATTTT	CSASLAGGSDTQYF
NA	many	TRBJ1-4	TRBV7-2	TGTGCCAGCAGCTTAGTTTCGGGAACTCATGAAAAACTGTTTTTT	CASSLVSGTHEKLFF
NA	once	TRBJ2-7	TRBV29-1	TGCAGCGTTGAACTGGGGAGCCACGAGCAGTACTTC	CSVELGSHEQYF
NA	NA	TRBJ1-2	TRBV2	TGTGCCAGCAGTGGCCGGGACAAGACTAACTATGGCTACACCTTC	CASSGRDKTNYGYTF
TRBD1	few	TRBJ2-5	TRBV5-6	TGTGCCAGCAGCCGTGACAGGGCCGGGGAGACCCAGTACTTC	CASSRDRAGETQYF
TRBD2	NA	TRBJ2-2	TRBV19	TGTGCCAGTAGTATACTTAGACTAGCGGGCAACACCGGGGAGCTGTTTTTT	CASSILRLAGNTGELFF
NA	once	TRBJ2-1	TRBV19	TGTGCCAGTAGTATAGGGCCAGGGGTATACAATGAGCAGTTCTTC	CASSIGPGVYNEQFF
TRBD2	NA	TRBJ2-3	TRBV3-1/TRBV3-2	TGTGCCAGCAGCCGAGGGACTAGCGGGATATTGGATACGCAGTATTTT	CASSRGTSGILDTQYF
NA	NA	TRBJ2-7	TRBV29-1	TGCAGCGTTGAGCTAGGGGGCTCCTACGAGCAGTACTTC	CSVELGGSYEQYF
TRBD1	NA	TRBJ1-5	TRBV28	TGTGCCAGCAGCCGGACAGGGGGCGTCGGTCAGCCCCAGCATTTT	CASSRTGGVGQPQHF
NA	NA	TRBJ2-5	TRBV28	TGTGCCAGCAGCCTACAAGTCCAGGGTTCCGGGACCCAGTACTTC	CASSLQVQGSGTQYF
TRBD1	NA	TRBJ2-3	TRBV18	TGTGCCAGCTCACTCCGGGACAGGGGGACAGATACGCAGTATTTT	CASSLRDRGTDTQYF
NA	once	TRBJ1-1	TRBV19	TGTGCCAGTAGTACAGGGTTTTTCCCTGAAGCTTTCTTT	CASSTGFFPEAFF
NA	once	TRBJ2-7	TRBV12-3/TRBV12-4	TGTGCCAGCAGTTTAGGGTACTACCGGGAGCAGTACTTC	CASSLGYYREQYF
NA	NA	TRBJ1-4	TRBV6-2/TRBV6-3	TGTGCCAGCAGTTATTCGGGGGTCGGTGAAAAACTGTTTTTT	CASSYSGVGEKLFF
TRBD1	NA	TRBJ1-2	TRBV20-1	TGCAGTGCAAGGGACAGCAGCAAAGACACCTTC	CSARDSSKDTF
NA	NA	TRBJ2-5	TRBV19	TGTGCCAGTAGTATCTTGGAGGGAGTGGAGACCCAGTACTTC	CASSILEGVETQYF
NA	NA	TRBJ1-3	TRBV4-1	TGCGCCAGCAGCCACCGACAGTCCCCGGCCTCTGGAAACACCATATATTTT	CASSHRQSPASGNTIYF
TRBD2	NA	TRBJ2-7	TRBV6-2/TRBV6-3	TGTGCCAGCAGTTACGGCGGGGGGATGGACGAGCAGTACTTC	CASSYGGGMDEQYF
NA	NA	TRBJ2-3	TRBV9	TGTGCCAGCAGCGTAGAGGGCAGGGAAACAGATACGCAGTATTTT	CASSVEGRETDTQYF
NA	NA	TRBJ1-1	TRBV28	TGTGCCAGCAGTTTTCAGGCGACAGCTTTCTTT	CASSFQATAFF
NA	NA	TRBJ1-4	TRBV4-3	TGCGCCAGCAGCCAAGTGGCTGCAACTAATGAAAAACTGTTTTTT	CASSQVAATNEKLFF
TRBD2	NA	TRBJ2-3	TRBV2	TGTGCCGGAAACATAGCGGGAGGGGCAGATACGCAGTATTTT	CAGNIAGGADTQYF
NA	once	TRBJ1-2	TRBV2	TGTGCCAGCACAGGGTTAGAAGTGTATGGCTACACCTTC	CASTGLEVYGYTF
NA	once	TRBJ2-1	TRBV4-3	TGCGCCAGCAGCCAAGCTTTTCTCCCCCCCCTGAATGAGCAGTTCTTC	CASSQAFLPPLNEQFF
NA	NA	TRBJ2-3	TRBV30	TGTGCCTGGAGTCCGGGGATCTCAGCAGATACGCAGTATTTT	CAWSPGISADTQYF
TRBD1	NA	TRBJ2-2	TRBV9	TGTGCCAGCAGCCTCAGACAGGGAAACACCGGGGAGCTGTTTTTT	CASSLRQGNTGELFF
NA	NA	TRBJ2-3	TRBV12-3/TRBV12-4	TGTGCCAGCACCTGGGCCCGCACAGATACGCAGTATTTT	CASTWARTDTQYF
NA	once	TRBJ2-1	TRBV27	TGTGCCAGCAGGGTCGGAGTGGGCAATGAGCAGTTCTTC	CASRVGVGNEQFF
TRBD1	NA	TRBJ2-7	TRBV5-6	TGTGCCAGCAGCTTGGGGGACAGGGCCTCCTACGAGCAGTACTTC	CASSLGDRASYEQYF
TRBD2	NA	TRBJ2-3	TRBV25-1	TGTGCCAGCAGTGGACGGGGGACTAGCGGGGCAGATACGCAGTATTTT	CASSGRGTSGADTQYF
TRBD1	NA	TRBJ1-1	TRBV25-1	TGTGCCAGCAGCCCGGGGACAGGGCAATCTGAAGCTTTCTTT	CASSPGTGQSEAFF
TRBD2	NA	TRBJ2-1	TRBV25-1	TGTGCCAGCACAAAGGGAGCGGGACTATACAATGAGCAGTTCTTC	CASTKGAGLYNEQFF
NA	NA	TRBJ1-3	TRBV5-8	TGTGCCAGCAGCTTAAGAGGGACTGGAAACACCATATATTTT	CASSLRGTGNTIYF
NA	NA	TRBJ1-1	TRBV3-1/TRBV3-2	TGTGCCAGCAGCCAAGTGCGTGACACTGAAGCTTTCTTT	CASSQVRDTEAFF
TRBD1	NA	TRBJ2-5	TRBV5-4	TGTGCCAGCAGCCTTGGGACAGAAGAGACCCAGTACTTC	CASSLGTEETQYF
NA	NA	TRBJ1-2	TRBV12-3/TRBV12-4	TGTGCCAGCAGTCAGAACTATGGCTACACCTTC	CASSQNYGYTF
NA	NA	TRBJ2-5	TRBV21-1	TGTGCCAGCAGCCCTCGATGCGGGAGACTTGAGACCCAGTACTTC	CASSPRCGRLETQYF
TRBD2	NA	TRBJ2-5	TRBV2	TGTGCCAGCAGATCCTGGACTAGCGGAGGGGAGACCCAGTACTTC	CASRSWTSGGETQYF
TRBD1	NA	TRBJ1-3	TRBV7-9	TGTGCCAGCAGCGAGGACAGGCTATACTCTGGAAACACCATATATTTT	CASSEDRLYSGNTIYF
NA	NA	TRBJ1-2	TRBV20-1	TGCAGTGCTAGTCGAGGGGGCTACACCTTC	CSASRGGYTF
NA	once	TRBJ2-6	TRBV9	TGTGCCAGCAGCGCCCAGCTGACAGTTGGGCGCTCCGGGGCCAACGTCCTGACTTTC	CASSAQLTVGRSGANVLTF
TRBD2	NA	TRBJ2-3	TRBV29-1	TGCAGCGTGGGACTAGCGAGAGATACGCAGTATTTT	CSVGLARDTQYF
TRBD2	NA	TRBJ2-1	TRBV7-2	TGTGCCAGCAGCTTGTCACCGGGACTAGGTCGGTATGAGCAGTTCTTC	CASSLSPGLGRYEQFF
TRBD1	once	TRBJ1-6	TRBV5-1	TGCGCCAGCAGCCTAAGGACAGGCCGAGCGGATTCACCCCTCCACTTT	CASSLRTGRADSPLHF
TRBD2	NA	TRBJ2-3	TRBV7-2	TGTGCCAGCAGCATTTCACTAGCGGGGGGGACAGATACGCAGTATTTT	CASSISLAGGTDTQYF
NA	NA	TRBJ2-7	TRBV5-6	TGTGCCAGCAGCTCACCTCTTAAGGGGGATCCCTCCGAGCAGTACTTC	CASSSPLKGDPSEQYF
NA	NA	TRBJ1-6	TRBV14	TGTGCCAGCAGCCAAGATGCCGTAGGGAGTTCACCCCTCCACTTT	CASSQDAVGSSPLHF
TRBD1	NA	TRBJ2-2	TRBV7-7	TGTGCCAGCAGCGCGGACAGGGTTGGCACCGGGGAGCTGTTTTTT	CASSADRVGTGELFF
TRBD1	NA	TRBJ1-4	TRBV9	TGTGCCAGCAGCGCTTCCGGGACAGGAGGTGAAAAACTGTTTTTT	CASSASGTGGEKLFF